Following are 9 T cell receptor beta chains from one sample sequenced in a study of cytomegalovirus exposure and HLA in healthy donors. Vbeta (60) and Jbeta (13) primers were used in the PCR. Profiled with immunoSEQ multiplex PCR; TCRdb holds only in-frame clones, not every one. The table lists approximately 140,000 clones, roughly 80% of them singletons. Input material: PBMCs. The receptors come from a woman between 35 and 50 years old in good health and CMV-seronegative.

The chain's CDR3 is CASSQGASNQPQHF. CDR3 in DNA: TGTGCCAGTAGTCAGGGGGCAAGCAATCAGCCCCAGCATTTT. This chain joins TRBV19 and TRBJ1-5; 8 positions agree with TRBD1. CDR3 length equals 14 residues. Germline V gene sequence: CDR1 LNHDA, CDR2 SQIVND (reference sequence). The trim removed 5 bases at V and 1 base at J, leaving 1 base unmatched.

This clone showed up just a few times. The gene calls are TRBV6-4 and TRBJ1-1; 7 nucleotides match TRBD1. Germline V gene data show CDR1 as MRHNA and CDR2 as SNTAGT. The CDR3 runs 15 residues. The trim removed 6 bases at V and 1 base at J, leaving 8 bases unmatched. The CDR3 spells CASRARDSPNTEAFF. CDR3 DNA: TGTGCCAGCAGGGCGAGGGACAGCCCGAACACTGAAGCTTTCTTT.

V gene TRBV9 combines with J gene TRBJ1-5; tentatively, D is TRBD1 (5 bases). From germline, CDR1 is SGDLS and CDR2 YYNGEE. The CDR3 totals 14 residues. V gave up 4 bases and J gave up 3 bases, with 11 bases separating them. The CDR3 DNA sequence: TGTGCCAGCAGCCCGACAGAGAACAATCAGCCCCAGCATTTT. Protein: CASSPTENNQPQHF.

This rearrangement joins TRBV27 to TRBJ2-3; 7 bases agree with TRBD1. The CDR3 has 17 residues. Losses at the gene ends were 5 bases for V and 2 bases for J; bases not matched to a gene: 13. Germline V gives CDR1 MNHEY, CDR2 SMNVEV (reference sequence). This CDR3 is CASSATRTGMITDTQYF. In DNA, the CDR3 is TGTGCCAGCAGTGCCACACGGACAGGCATGATCACAGATACGCAGTATTTT.

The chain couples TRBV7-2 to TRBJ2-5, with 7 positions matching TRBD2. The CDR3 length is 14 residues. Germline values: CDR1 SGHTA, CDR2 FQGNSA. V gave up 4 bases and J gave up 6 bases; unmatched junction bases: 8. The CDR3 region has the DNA TGTGCCAGCAGCTCCGGCGGCGGGAGAAAGACCCAGTACTTC. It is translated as CASSSGGGRKTQYF.

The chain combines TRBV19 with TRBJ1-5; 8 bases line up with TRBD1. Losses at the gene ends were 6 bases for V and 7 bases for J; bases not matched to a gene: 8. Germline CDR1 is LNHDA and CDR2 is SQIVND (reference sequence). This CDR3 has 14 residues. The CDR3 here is CASRGTGGGQPQHF. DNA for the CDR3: TGTGCCAGTAGGGGGACAGGAGGCGGACAGCCCCAGCATTTT.

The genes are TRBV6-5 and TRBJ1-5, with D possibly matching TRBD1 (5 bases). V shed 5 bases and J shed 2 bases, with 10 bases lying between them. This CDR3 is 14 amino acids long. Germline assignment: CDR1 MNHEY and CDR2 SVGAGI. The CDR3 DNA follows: TGTGCCAGCAGTACAGGTATGGGCAATCAGCCCCAGCATTTT. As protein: CASSTGMGNQPQHF.

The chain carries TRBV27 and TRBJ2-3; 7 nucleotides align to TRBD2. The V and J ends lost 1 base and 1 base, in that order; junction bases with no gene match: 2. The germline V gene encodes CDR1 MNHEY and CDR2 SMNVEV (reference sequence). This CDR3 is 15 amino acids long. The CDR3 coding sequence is TGTGCCAGCAGTTTATGGGCGGGGGGCACAGATACGCAGTATTTT. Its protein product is CASSLWAGGTDTQYF.

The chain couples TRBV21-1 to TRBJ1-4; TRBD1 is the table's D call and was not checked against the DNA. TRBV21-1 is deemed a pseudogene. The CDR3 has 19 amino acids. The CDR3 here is CASSKGMAGRPATNEKLFF. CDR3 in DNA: TGTGCCAGCAGCAAAGGGATGGCAGGCCGACCCGCAACTAATGAAAAACTGTTTTTT.